These T cell receptor beta chains were read from a single sample in a study of post-analysis software for immune sequencing data. TCRdb re-called the PCR reads through MiXCR, storing one row per CDR3 protein. The sample carries 750,000 to 950,000 distinct CDR3 sequences, roughly half recorded once. The sample was blood. Source of these receptors: a girl aged 10-17 years with multiple sclerosis. CDR3s include the opening cysteine and the closing phenylalanine or tryptophan. D genes are given only for firm matches. Not all rows give a size; the values are once, few, many and, for expanded clones, a class.

clone_size	d_call	j_call	v_call	cdr3_nt	cdr3_aa
-	TRBD1	TRBJ2-7	TRBV20-1	TGCAGCGCTCGGACAGGGGATTCCTACGAGCAGTACTTC	CSARTGDSYEQYF
-	TRBD1	TRBJ1-5	TRBV6-5	TGTGCCAGCAGTTACTCCGGGACAGGGGGCAATCAGCCCCAGCATTTT	CASSYSGTGGNQPQHF
-	-	TRBJ2-5	TRBV30	TGTGCCCACGGGGCGCAAGAGACCCAGTACTTC	CAHGAQETQYF
-	TRBD1	TRBJ1-1	TRBV11-1	TGTGCCAGCAGCCACCGGGACAGGGAGGGAGCTTTCTTT	CASSHRDREGAFF
few	-	TRBJ1-2	TRBV27	TGTGCCAGCAGCTACGGGTCCAGCCCTGGCTACACCTTC	CASSYGSSPGYTF
-	-	TRBJ2-4	TRBV20-1	TGCAGTGCTAGACGGGAGACTAGATGGGGTGAGCAGTACTTC	CSARRETRWGEQYF
-	-	TRBJ2-5	TRBV4-1	TGCGCCAGCAGCCAAGAAGCCGGGACAACAAAAGAGACCCAGTACTTC	CASSQEAGTTKETQYF
-	-	TRBJ1-1	TRBV6-5	TGTGCCAGCAGTTATGGTCGACCCAGGGGAGGGAACACTGAAGCTTTCTTT	CASSYGRPRGGNTEAFF
few	-	TRBJ2-7	TRBV6-6	TGTGCCAGCAGTGGGGCCATAGACTCCTACGAGCAGTACTTC	CASSGAIDSYEQYF
many	-	TRBJ2-5	TRBV5-1	TGCGCCAGCAGCTGGTCAGGGTTCCAAGAGACCCAGTACTTC	CASSWSGFQETQYF
-	-	TRBJ2-5	TRBV7-2	TGTGCCAGCAGCTCCATGACCAACAACCTGCAAGAGACCCAGTACTTC	CASSSMTNNLQETQYF
-	-	TRBJ2-7	TRBV7-2	TGTGCCAGCAGCTTAGGGGACGGGGCGTCATTCTACGAGCAGTACTTC	CASSLGDGASFYEQYF
-	-	TRBJ2-7	TRBV5-1	TGCGCCAGCAGCCCCCGAGATGGCGGCTACTACGAGCAGTACTTC	CASSPRDGGYYEQYF
-	TRBD2	TRBJ2-7	TRBV7-9	TGTGCCAGCTCTGTAGCGGGAAGGTACGAGCAGTACTTC	CASSVAGRYEQYF
few	TRBD1	TRBJ1-2	TRBV3-1	TGTGCCAGCAGCCAAGGGGGACAGGGCAGTGGCTACACCTTC	CASSQGGQGSGYTF
many	-	TRBJ2-6	TRBV10-3	TGTGCCATCAGTGGAAAGGTCTCAGGGGCCAACGTCCTGACTTTC	CAISGKVSGANVLTF
-	TRBD2	TRBJ2-3	TRBV20-1	TGCAGTGCTGGACTAGCGGGAGCAGATACGCAGTATTTT	CSAGLAGADTQYF
-	-	TRBJ1-5	TRBV27	TGTGCCAGCAGTACCCTGACCGGGACATCGAAGAATCAGCCCCAGCATTTT	CASSTLTGTSKNQPQHF
-	-	TRBJ1-1	TRBV6-5	TGTGCCAGCAGTCCTGACAGGACGAACACTGAAGCTTTCTTT	CASSPDRTNTEAFF
-	-	TRBJ2-5	TRBV9	TGTGCCAGCAGCGTAGAAGGAGGGGGCACGAAAGAGACCCAGTACTTC	CASSVEGGGTKETQYF
-	TRBD2	TRBJ2-5	TRBV9	TGTGCCAGCAGCGTAGCAGCGGGACGGACTGAGACCCAGTACTTC	CASSVAAGRTETQYF
-	-	TRBJ2-5	TRBV5-1	TGCGCCAGCAGCTTGGGTGGACGGTACCAAGAGACCCAGTACTTC	CASSLGGRYQETQYF
-	TRBD1	TRBJ2-5	TRBV20-1	TGCAGTGCTAGAGGGGGGACAGGGGACCTCCAAGAGACCCAGTACTTC	CSARGGTGDLQETQYF
few	-	TRBJ2-7	TRBV20-1	TGCAGTGCTAGAAAACCAAACCAGCCTCTCCACGAGCAGTACTTC	CSARKPNQPLHEQYF
-	TRBD2	TRBJ2-7	TRBV10-2	TGCGCCAGCAGTGAGTCTCCTAGCGGGGTCTACGAGCAGTACTTC	CASSESPSGVYEQYF
once	TRBD2	TRBJ2-2	TRBV6-2/TRBV6-3	TGTGCCAGCAGTTACCCCACTAGCGGGAGATGGACCGGGGAGCTGTTTTTT	CASSYPTSGRWTGELFF
few	-	TRBJ2-7	TRBV18	TGTGCCAGCTCACCACCTTCAGTCTACGAGCAGTACTTC	CASSPPSVYEQYF
-	-	TRBJ2-5	TRBV5-1	TGCGCCAGCACGGTGGGGCAAGAGACCCAGTACTTC	CASTVGQETQYF
few	TRBD2	TRBJ2-5	TRBV29-1	TGCAGCGGCGCGGGGGGGCCTTCAGGACAGACCCAGTACTTC	CSGAGGPSGQTQYF
-	TRBD1	TRBJ2-7	TRBV5-1	TGCGCCAGCAGCGGCTCTCGTGGACAGGGGGCATCCTACGAGCAGTACTTC	CASSGSRGQGASYEQYF
-	-	TRBJ2-1	TRBV29-1	TGCAGCGCTGCCAGAGCGCCATCCTACAATGAGCAGTTCTTC	CSAARAPSYNEQFF
-	-	TRBJ1-1	TRBV29-1	TGCAGCCTGAGGGCGGGGGGACGAACTGAAGCTTTCTTT	CSLRAGGRTEAFF
few	TRBD1	TRBJ2-5	TRBV5-1	TGCGCCAGCAGCTTGGGGACAGGGGGCCATGAGACCCAGTACTTC	CASSLGTGGHETQYF
-	TRBD1	TRBJ2-1	TRBV5-1	TGCGCCAGCAGCGTAGACAGGGGTGAGCAGTTCTTC	CASSVDRGEQFF
-	-	TRBJ2-7	TRBV27	TGTGCCAGCAGTTATCTACAGGGCTACGAGCAGTACTTC	CASSYLQGYEQYF
few	TRBD1	TRBJ2-5	TRBV7-7	TGTGCCAGCAGCGAACCGGGACAGCTTCAGACCCAGTACTTC	CASSEPGQLQTQYF
-	TRBD1	TRBJ1-2	TRBV28	TGTGCCAGCAGTTTCTTACAGACAGGGGCCGGCTATGGCTACACCTTC	CASSFLQTGAGYGYTF
-	TRBD2	TRBJ2-7	TRBV14	TGTGCCAGCAGCCAAGATTGGGCGGGGGGCGTGAGCTCCTACGAGCAGTACTTC	CASSQDWAGGVSSYEQYF
-	TRBD2	TRBJ2-5	TRBV5-6	TGTGCCAGCAGCTTCGAGCGGGGGGGGGAGCAAGAGACCCAGTACTTC	CASSFERGGEQETQYF
-	TRBD2	TRBJ2-2	TRBV20-1	TGCAGTGCTAGATCGAGCGGGAGGGTCACCGGGGAGCTGTTTTTT	CSARSSGRVTGELFF
-	TRBD1	TRBJ1-1	TRBV15	TGTGCCACCAGCAGCGGACAGGGCTGGAACACTGAAGCTTTCTTT	CATSSGQGWNTEAFF
-	-	TRBJ1-1	TRBV3-1	TGTGCCAGCAGCCATGCCGGCGAAGCTTTCTTT	CASSHAGEAFF
-	-	TRBJ1-2	TRBV29-1	TGCAGCGTCGAAGCATTTTACTATGGCTACACCTTC	CSVEAFYYGYTF
-	-	TRBJ1-2	TRBV29-1	TGCAGCGTTGACGACATAAGCTATGGCTACACCTTC	CSVDDISYGYTF
-	-	TRBJ2-5	TRBV11-2	TGTGCCAGCAGCTGGGGGAGCGGCCAGCAGTACTTC	CASSWGSGQQYF
-	TRBD1	TRBJ2-3	TRBV11-2	TGTGCCAGCAGCTCCACAGGGGCTGATACGCAGTATTTT	CASSSTGADTQYF
few	TRBD1	TRBJ2-1	TRBV20-1	TGCAGTGCTAGAGTTGAGGACAGGGCGGGCTACAATGAGCAGTTCTTC	CSARVEDRAGYNEQFF
few	-	TRBJ1-2	TRBV12-3/TRBV12-4	TGTGCCAGCAGTTTAGCGGGGAGCTATGGCTACACCTTC	CASSLAGSYGYTF
-	TRBD1	TRBJ1-2	TRBV7-2	TGTGCCAGCAGCCTGGACAGGGGATCTAGGGGCTACACCTTC	CASSLDRGSRGYTF
-	-	TRBJ2-7	TRBV20-1	TGCAGTGCTAGCGGGAGGCCAGGGGGCGCGAGTTACGAGCAGTACTTC	CSASGRPGGASYEQYF
-	-	TRBJ2-1	TRBV10-3	TGTGCCATACAGGGGAGGCTCTTTGGCGGGGGTAGCTCCTACAATGAGCAGTTCTTC	CAIQGRLFGGGSSYNEQFF
-	TRBD2	TRBJ2-3	TRBV7-2	TGTGCCAGCAGCTTATTCATAGCGGGGGGGACAGATACGCAGTATTTT	CASSLFIAGGTDTQYF
-	TRBD1	TRBJ2-7	TRBV20-1	TGCAGTGCTAGAAACCGGGACAGTAAGCAGTACTTC	CSARNRDSKQYF
-	-	TRBJ1-2	TRBV10-3	TGTGCCATCAGTGAGGGTCTAGGGAATGGCTACACCTTC	CAISEGLGNGYTF
many	-	TRBJ2-5	TRBV5-6	TGTGCCAGCAGCTTGGTCCAAGAGACCCAGTACTTC	CASSLVQETQYF
-	-	TRBJ1-5	TRBV7-9	TGTGCCAGCAGTTTAGGGGGGTTCAATCAGCCCCAGCATTTT	CASSLGGFNQPQHF
few	-	TRBJ2-5	TRBV25-1	TGTGCCAGCAGCCGCCGGGGGAGATACCAAGAGACCCAGTACTTC	CASSRRGRYQETQYF
many	TRBD2	TRBJ2-1	TRBV3-1	TGTGCCAGCAGCCAAGATCGAGGACTAGCGGGGGGCGGCGAGCAGTTCTTC	CASSQDRGLAGGGEQFF